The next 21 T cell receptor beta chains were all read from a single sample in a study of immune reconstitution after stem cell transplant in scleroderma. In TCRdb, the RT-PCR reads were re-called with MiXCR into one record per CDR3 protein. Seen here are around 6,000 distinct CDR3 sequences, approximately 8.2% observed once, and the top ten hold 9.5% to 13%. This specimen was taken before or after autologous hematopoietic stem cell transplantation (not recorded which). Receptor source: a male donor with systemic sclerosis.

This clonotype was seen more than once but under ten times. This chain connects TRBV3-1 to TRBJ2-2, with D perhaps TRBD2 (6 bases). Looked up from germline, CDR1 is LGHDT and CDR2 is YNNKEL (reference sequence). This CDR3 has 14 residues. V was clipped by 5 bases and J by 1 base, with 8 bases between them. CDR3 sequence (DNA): TGTGCCAGCAGCATGGGGGGGAACACCGGGGAGCTGTTTTTT. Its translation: CASSMGGNTGELFF.

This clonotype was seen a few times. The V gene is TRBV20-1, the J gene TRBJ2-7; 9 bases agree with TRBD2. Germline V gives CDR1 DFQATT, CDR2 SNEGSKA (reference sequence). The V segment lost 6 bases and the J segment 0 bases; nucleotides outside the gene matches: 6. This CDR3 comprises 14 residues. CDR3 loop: CSAPGSGSSYEQYF. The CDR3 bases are TGCAGTGCCCCTGGTAGCGGGAGCTCCTACGAGCAGTACTTC.

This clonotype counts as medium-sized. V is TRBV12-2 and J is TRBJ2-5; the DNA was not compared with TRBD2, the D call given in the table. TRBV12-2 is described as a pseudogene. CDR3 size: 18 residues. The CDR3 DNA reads TGTGCAAGTCGCTCCCCCACTAGCGGGGGGGCCCGACAAGAGACCCAGTACTTC. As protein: CASRSPTSGGARQETQYF.

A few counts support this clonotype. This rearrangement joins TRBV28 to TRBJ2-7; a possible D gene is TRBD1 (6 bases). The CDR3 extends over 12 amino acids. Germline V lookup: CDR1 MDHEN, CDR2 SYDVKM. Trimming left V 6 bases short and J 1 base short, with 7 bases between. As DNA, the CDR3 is TGTGCCAGCAGCGGACAGTCCTACGAGCAGTACTTC. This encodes CASSGQSYEQYF.

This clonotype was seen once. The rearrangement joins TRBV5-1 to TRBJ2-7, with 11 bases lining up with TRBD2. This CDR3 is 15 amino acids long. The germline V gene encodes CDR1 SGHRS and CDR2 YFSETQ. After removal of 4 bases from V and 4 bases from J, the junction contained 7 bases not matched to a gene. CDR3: CASSPLSGGAYEQYF. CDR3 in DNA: TGCGCCAGCAGCCCTCTTAGCGGGGGGGCATACGAGCAGTACTTC.

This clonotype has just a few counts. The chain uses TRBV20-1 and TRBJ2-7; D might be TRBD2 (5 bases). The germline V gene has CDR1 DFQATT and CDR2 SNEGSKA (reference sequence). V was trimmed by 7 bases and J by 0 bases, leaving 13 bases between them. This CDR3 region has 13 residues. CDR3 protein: CSGRAPSSYEQYF. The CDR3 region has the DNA TGCAGTGGGCGGGCACCGTCCTCCTACGAGCAGTACTTC.

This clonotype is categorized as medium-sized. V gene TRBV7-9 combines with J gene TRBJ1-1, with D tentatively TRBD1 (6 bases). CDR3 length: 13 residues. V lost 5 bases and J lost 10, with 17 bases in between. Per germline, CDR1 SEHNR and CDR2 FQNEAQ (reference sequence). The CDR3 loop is CASSTRGGAGAFF. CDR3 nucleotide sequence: TGTGCCAGCAGCACCCGGGGGGGCGCAGGAGCTTTCTTT.

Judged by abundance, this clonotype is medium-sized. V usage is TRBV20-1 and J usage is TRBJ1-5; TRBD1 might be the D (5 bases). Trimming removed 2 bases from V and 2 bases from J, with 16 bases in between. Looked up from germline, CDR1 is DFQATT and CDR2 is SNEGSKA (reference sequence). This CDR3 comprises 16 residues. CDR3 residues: CSARSVGRGGNQPQHF. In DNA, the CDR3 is TGCAGTGCTAGATCGGTGGGGCGCGGAGGCAATCAGCCCCAGCATTTT.

This chain's CDR3 is CASSFRLAGGPRDTQYF. The CDR3 nucleotides are TGCGCCAGCAGCTTTCGACTAGCGGGGGGGCCAAGGGATACGCAGTATTTT. V is TRBV5-1 and J is TRBJ2-3; 14 bases are a match to TRBD2. Germline V gene data show CDR1 as SGHRS and CDR2 as YFSETQ. J was trimmed by 6 bases and V by 2 bases; bases with no gene match: 8. This CDR3 is built from 17 residues.

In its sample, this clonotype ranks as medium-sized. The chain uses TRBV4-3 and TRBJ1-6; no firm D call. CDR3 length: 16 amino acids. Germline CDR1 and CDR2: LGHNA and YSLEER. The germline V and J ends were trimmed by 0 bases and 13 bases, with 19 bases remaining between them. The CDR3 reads CASSQDWTVIQSPLHF. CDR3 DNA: TGCGCCAGCAGCCAAGATTGGACGGTTATTCAGTCGCCCCTCCACTTT.

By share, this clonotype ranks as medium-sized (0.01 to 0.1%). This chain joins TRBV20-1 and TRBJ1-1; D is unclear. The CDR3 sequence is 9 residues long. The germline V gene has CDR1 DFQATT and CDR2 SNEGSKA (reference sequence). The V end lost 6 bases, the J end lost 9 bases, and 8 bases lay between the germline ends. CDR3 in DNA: TGCAGTGCCCCACCGCAAGCTTTCTTT. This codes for CSAPPQAFF.

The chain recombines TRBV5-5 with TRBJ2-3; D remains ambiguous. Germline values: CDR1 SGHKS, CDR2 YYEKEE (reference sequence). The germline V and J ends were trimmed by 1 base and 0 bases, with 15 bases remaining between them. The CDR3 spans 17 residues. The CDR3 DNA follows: TGTGCCAGCAGCTTGAGGTTTAGAGGTATTAGCACAGATACGCAGTATTTT. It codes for CASSLRFRGISTDTQYF.

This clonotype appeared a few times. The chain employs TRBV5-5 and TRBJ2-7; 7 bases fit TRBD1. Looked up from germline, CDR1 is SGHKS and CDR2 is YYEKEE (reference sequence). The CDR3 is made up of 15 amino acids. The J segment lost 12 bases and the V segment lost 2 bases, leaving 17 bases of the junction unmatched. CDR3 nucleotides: TGTGCCAGCAGCTTAACCGGGACAGAGAAGTTCCGGGGGTACTTC. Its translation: CASSLTGTEKFRGYF.

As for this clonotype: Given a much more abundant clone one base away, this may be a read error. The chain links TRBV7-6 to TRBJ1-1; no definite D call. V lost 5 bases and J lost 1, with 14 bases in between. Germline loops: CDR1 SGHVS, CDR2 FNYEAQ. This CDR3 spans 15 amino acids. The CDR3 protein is CASSPVRQGNTEAFF. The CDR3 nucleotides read TGTGCCAGCAGCCCCGTCAGACAAGGGAACACTGAAGCTTTCTTT.

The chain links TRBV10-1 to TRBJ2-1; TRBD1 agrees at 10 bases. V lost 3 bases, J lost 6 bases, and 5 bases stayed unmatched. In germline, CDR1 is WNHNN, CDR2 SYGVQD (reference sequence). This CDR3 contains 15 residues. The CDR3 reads CASSDGTGVGNEQFF. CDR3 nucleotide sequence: TGCGCCAGCAGTGACGGGACAGGGGTAGGCAATGAGCAGTTCTTC.

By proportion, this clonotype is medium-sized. The CDR3: CSAWDRAHGELFF. The CDR3 region has the DNA TGCAGTGCATGGGACAGGGCACACGGGGAGCTGTTTTTT. The chain employs TRBV20-1 and TRBJ2-2; TRBD1 agrees at 9 bases. Germline CDR1 and CDR2: DFQATT and SNEGSKA (reference sequence). V was pared by 6 bases and J by 7 bases, with 6 bases of the junction left unmatched. This CDR3 comprises 13 residues.

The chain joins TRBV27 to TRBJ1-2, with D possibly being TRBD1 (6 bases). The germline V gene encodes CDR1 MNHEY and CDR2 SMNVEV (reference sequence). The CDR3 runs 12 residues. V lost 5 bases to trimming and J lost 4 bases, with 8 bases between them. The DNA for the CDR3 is TGTGCCAGCAGTCCGACAGGCTATGGCTACACCTTC. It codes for CASSPTGYGYTF.

The CDR3 spells CASSLEAQGRETQYF. The CDR3 DNA reads as TGTGCCAGCAGTTTAGAGGCACAGGGGAGAGAGACCCAGTACTTC. J is TRBJ2-5 and V is TRBV27, with 7 bases identical to TRBD1. CDR3 length equals 15 residues. The junction had 7 bases not matched to a gene; V was cut back by 2 bases and J by 4 bases. CDR1 and CDR2 from the germline V gene are MNHEY and SMNVEV (reference sequence).

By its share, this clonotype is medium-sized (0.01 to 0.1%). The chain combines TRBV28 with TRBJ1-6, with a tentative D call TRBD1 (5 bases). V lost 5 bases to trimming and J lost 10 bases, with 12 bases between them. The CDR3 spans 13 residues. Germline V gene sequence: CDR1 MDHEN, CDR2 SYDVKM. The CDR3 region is CASSRQGGSPLHF. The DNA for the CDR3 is TGTGCCAGCAGTCGGCAGGGAGGATCACCCCTCCACTTT.

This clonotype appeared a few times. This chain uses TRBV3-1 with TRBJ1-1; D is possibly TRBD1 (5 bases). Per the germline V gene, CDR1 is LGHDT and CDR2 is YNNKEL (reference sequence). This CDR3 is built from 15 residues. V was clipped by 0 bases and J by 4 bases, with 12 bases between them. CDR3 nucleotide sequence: TGTGCCAGCAGCCAAGATTCGCAAAGGGGCACTGAAGCTTTCTTT. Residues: CASSQDSQRGTEAFF.

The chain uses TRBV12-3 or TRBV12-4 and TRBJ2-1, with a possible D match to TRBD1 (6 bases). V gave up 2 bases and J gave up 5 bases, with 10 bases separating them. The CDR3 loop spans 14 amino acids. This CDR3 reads CASSLNRVDNEQFF. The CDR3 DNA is TGTGCCAGCAGTTTAAACAGGGTGGACAATGAGCAGTTCTTC.